A selection of T cell receptor beta chains follows, all from one sample in a study of T cell repertoires in cytomegalovirus infection. TCRdb recomputed calls from the reads with MiXCR, one row per CDR3 protein. Of approximately 160,000 distinct CDR3 sequences in the sample, about a sixth were seen once. Sequenced sample: CD8+ T cells from PBMCs. The receptors here all came from a human donor in good health (CMV status not recorded). Some clones in this sample may be carry-over from other donors' samples. Both conserved end residues are part of each CDR3. D genes are given only for firm matches. Clone size is not always given. Where it is, it says once, few, many or a class for expanded clones.

CDR3aa | CDR3nt | j_gene | d_gene | v_gene | abundance
CASSILSGNTEAFF | TGTGCCAGTAGTATACTCTCCGGGAACACTGAAGCTTTCTTT | TRBJ1-1 | . | TRBV19 | few
CASPTVNTGELFF | TGTGCCAGCCCGACAGTGAACACCGGGGAGCTGTTTTTT | TRBJ2-2 | . | TRBV7-9 | .
CASSYEQYF | TGTGCCAGCAGCTACGAGCAGTACTTC | TRBJ2-7 | . | TRBV7-2 | many
CASLDRSTDTQYF | TGTGCCAGCTTGGACAGAAGCACAGATACGCAGTATTTT | TRBJ2-3 | . | TRBV6-1 | once
CASSHTGTGGAYEQYF | TGTGCCAGCAGTCATACTGGGACAGGGGGCGCCTACGAGCAGTACTTC | TRBJ2-7 | TRBD1 | TRBV7-9 | .
CASRPGGTEAFF | TGTGCCAGCAGACCAGGGGGAACTGAAGCTTTCTTT | TRBJ1-1 | TRBD1 | TRBV6-1 | many
CASSSGQGAADTQYF | TGCGCCAGCAGCTCAGGCCAGGGGGCGGCAGATACGCAGTATTTT | TRBJ2-3 | TRBD1 | TRBV5-1 | .
CASNWGQTNQETQYF | TGTGCCAGCAATTGGGGGCAGACAAACCAAGAGACCCAGTACTTC | TRBJ2-5 | . | TRBV28 | many
CASRRQSKNTEAFF | TGTGCCAGCAGGAGACAGTCAAAGAACACTGAAGCTTTCTTT | TRBJ1-1 | . | TRBV28 | many
CASSPRFYEETQYF | TGTGCCAGCAGCCCCCGATTCTACGAAGAGACCCAGTACTTC | TRBJ2-5 | . | TRBV7-2 | few
CASSPQPHRDRGIEQYF | TGTGCCAGCAGTCCCCAACCCCACCGGGACAGGGGCATCGAGCAGTACTTC | TRBJ2-7 | TRBD1 | TRBV7-2 | few
CASTDAQGWEETQYF | TGTGCCAGCACCGACGCACAGGGCTGGGAGGAGACCCAGTACTTC | TRBJ2-5 | . | TRBV25-1 | few
CASSQVFGGGADTQYF | TGTGCCAGCAGCCAAGTATTTGGCGGAGGCGCAGATACGCAGTATTTT | TRBJ2-3 | . | TRBV3-1 | few
CASSYSQGPAGDTQYF | TGTGCCAGCAGTTACTCCCAGGGACCCGCGGGGGATACGCAGTATTTT | TRBJ2-3 | . | TRBV6-2/TRBV6-3 | .
CASSPLAGGPRTGELFF | TGTGCCAGCAGTCCCCTAGCGGGAGGGCCGAGGACCGGGGAGCTGTTTTTT | TRBJ2-2 | TRBD2 | TRBV28 | few
CASSIDRATEAFF | TGCGCCAGCAGCATCGACAGAGCCACTGAAGCTTTCTTT | TRBJ1-1 | . | TRBV5-1 | .
CASSGGLAGTSGANVLTF | TGTGCCAGCAGCGGGGGGCTAGCGGGGACATCTGGGGCCAACGTCCTGACTTTC | TRBJ2-6 | TRBD2 | TRBV6-1 | .
CASSPLAGGYEQYF | TGTGCCAGCAGCCCACTAGCGGGAGGATACGAGCAGTACTTC | TRBJ2-7 | TRBD2 | TRBV7-7 | few
CASSPQQANTEAFF | TGCGCCAGCAGCCCGCAACAGGCAAACACTGAAGCTTTCTTT | TRBJ1-1 | . | TRBV4-1 | many
CASSRGVEQYF | TGTGCCAGCAGCCGCGGTGTGGAGCAGTACTTC | TRBJ2-7 | . | TRBV3-1 | .
CASSYTPTGSYEQYF | TGTGCCAGCAGTTACACCCCGACAGGTTCCTACGAGCAGTACTTC | TRBJ2-7 | . | TRBV6-6 | few
CASNRDRENSYNEQFF | TGTGCCAGCAACCGGGACAGGGAAAACTCCTACAATGAGCAGTTCTTC | TRBJ2-1 | TRBD1 | TRBV6-1 | .
CASSEGGRQRQYADEQYF | TGTGCCAGCAGTGAGGGAGGAAGACAGAGGCAATACGCGGACGAGCAGTACTTC | TRBJ2-7 | . | TRBV6-4 | few
CASSFPMEGEKLFF | TGTGCCAGCAGCTTTCCGATGGAAGGTGAAAAACTGTTTTTT | TRBJ1-4 | . | TRBV7-9 | .
CASSLDRVYEQYF | TGTGCCAGCAGCTTAGATAGGGTGTATGAGCAGTACTTC | TRBJ2-7 | . | TRBV7-9 | few
CASSPLSGGEFSNSYEQYF | TGTGCCAGCAGCCCCCTTTCAGGGGGCGAATTTTCCAACTCCTACGAGCAGTACTTC | TRBJ2-7 | TRBD1 | TRBV6-2/TRBV6-3 | .
CASSYDRTYEQYF | TGTGCCAGCAGTTACGACAGGACCTACGAGCAGTACTTC | TRBJ2-7 | . | TRBV6-6 | .
CASSIGTSVYEQYF | TGTGCCAGCAGCATTGGGACTAGCGTGTACGAGCAGTACTTC | TRBJ2-7 | TRBD2 | TRBV6-1 | .
CASSLPAGGHNEQFF | TGTGCCAGCAGTTTACCAGCGGGGGGCCACAATGAGCAGTTCTTC | TRBJ2-1 | TRBD2 | TRBV12-3/TRBV12-4 | .
CASSMDIQETQYF | TGTGCCAGTAGTATGGACATTCAAGAGACCCAGTACTTC | TRBJ2-5 | . | TRBV19 | .
CASSEEARYEQYF | TGTGCCAGCAGTGAAGAGGCAAGGTACGAGCAGTACTTC | TRBJ2-7 | . | TRBV25-1 | .
CASSLSEDIYNEQFF | TGTGCCAGCAGCTTATCCGAGGATATCTACAATGAGCAGTTCTTC | TRBJ2-1 | . | TRBV7-8 | .
CASSLGSGLAANEQFF | TGTGCCAGCAGCTTAGGGTCCGGCCTAGCGGCCAATGAGCAGTTCTTC | TRBJ2-1 | TRBD2 | TRBV11-2 | few
CASSFPEGNTQYF | TGTGCCAGCAGCTTCCCCGAGGGGAATACGCAGTATTTT | TRBJ2-3 | . | TRBV7-2 | .
CAIGQGLGQFF | TGTGCCATAGGACAGGGATTGGGGCAGTTCTTC | TRBJ2-1 | TRBD1 | TRBV25-1 | many
CASSVPGNEQFF | TGTGCCAGCAGCGTCCCAGGCAATGAGCAGTTCTTC | TRBJ2-1 | . | TRBV7-9 | .
CASSRRLAGEGQFF | TGTGCCAGCAGTAGACGACTAGCGGGAGAGGGGCAGTTCTTC | TRBJ2-1 | TRBD2 | TRBV6-1 | few